This passage covers 13 T cell receptor beta chains from one sample sequenced in a study of preoperative IRX-2 immunotherapy in early breast cancer (dated by TCRdb to the late 2010s). To prepare the library, the immunoSEQ multiplex PCR assay was applied. The source is immuneACCESS, and TCRdb retained only in-frame sequences with V and J called. Part of the clones is not carried over; for the studies checked, unresolved V genes explain less than half of this, and the remainder is unexplained. A total of 20,000 to 30,000 clones appear in this sample, around 79% of them only once. The ten largest make up under 8% of the sample. The treatment or condition label on this specimen signifies: preoperative locoregional IRX-2 cytokine immunotherapy. This specimen was lymph node tissue, taken after IRX-2 immunotherapy. The receptors derive from a human donor with breast cancer.

The chain uses TRBV6-8 and TRBJ1-3; D ambiguous. V gave up 11 bases and J gave up 0 bases, with 11 bases separating them. The CDR3 consists of 13 residues. Germline loops: CDR1 MNHGY, CDR2 SAAAGT. The CDR3 coding sequence is TGTGCCGTCCAAAAATACTCTGGAAACACCATATATTTT. Its protein is CAVQKYSGNTIYF.

The chain is built from TRBV11-3 and TRBJ1-3, with unresolved D. Trimming cost V 1 base and J 3 bases, with 13 bases left between them. Germline V gives CDR1 SGHNT, CDR2 YENEEA. The CDR3 loop spans 16 amino acids. The CDR3: CASSLVGRVIGNTIYF. The CDR3 DNA reads TGTGCCAGCAGCTTAGTCGGGAGGGTCATTGGAAACACCATATATTTT.

The chain recombines TRBV6-8 with TRBJ2-7; TRBD2 agrees at 9 bases. This CDR3 spans 16 amino acids. V was clipped by 5 bases and J by 3 bases; unmatched bases: 11. Per the germline V gene, CDR1 is MNHGY and CDR2 is SAAAGT. The DNA of the CDR3 is TGTGCCAGCAGTCCCATCCTAGCGGGATCGCGCTACGAGCAGTACTTC. Encoded protein: CASSPILAGSRYEQYF.

This rearrangement joins TRBV28 to TRBJ2-7; 7 bases are a match to TRBD1. Germline CDR1 is MDHEN and CDR2 is SYDVKM. The CDR3 consists of 13 residues. Trimming at V came to 6 bases and at J to 5 bases, leaving 7 bases not matched to a gene. The CDR3 sequence: CASRPQGVHEQYF. In DNA form, the CDR3 reads TGTGCCAGCAGACCTCAGGGGGTTCACGAGCAGTACTTC.

J is TRBJ2-1 and V is TRBV7-1, with D tentatively TRBD1 (6 bases). TRBV7-1 is assigned to the ORF class and has an uncertain function. V was clipped by 4 bases and J by 5 bases, with 9 bases between them. This CDR3 is 13 amino acids long. The chain's CDR3 is CASSFGQNNEQFF. The CDR3 nucleotides are TGTGCCAGCAGCTTCGGACAGAACAATGAGCAGTTCTTC.

The chain uses TRBV10-1 and TRBJ1-1, with D possibly being TRBD1 (6 bases). Germline-derived CDR1 and CDR2 are WNHNN and SYGVQD (reference sequence). Trimming left V 6 bases short and J 5 bases short, with 13 bases between. The length of the CDR3 is 13 residues. The CDR3 loop reads CASSPGVGTEAFF. The DNA of the CDR3 is TGCGCCAGCAGCCCAGGGGTTGGAACTGAAGCTTTCTTT.

The J gene is TRBJ2-3, the V gene TRBV11-3, with D unresolved. Per germline, CDR1 SGHNT and CDR2 YENEEA. Trimming took off 5 bases at V and 0 bases at J, with 15 bases between the two ends. The CDR3 has 16 residues. The CDR3 DNA follows: TGTGCCAGCAGCCCAATCTCAGGATCTAGCACAGATACGCAGTATTTT. Encoded protein: CASSPISGSSTDTQYF. Drawing the rest from reference TRBV11-3 and TRBJ2-3, the complete variable domain is EAGVVQSPRYKIIEKKQPVAFWCNPISGHNTLYWYLQNLGQGPELLIRYENEEAVDDSQLPKDRFSAERLKGVDSTLKIQPAELGDSAVYLCASSPISGSSTDTQYFGPGTRLTVL.

The chain is built from TRBV1 and TRBJ2-7; the table assigns TRBD2, which was not confirmed against the DNA. TRBV1 is flagged as a pseudogene. This CDR3 region has 13 residues. CDR3 protein: CASSPVVSYEQYF. The CDR3 DNA reads as TGCGCCAGCAGCCCGGTGGTTAGCTACGAGCAGTACTTC.

The rearrangement links TRBV7-8 to TRBJ2-7, with 7 bases matching TRBD1. V lost 5 bases and J lost 0; bases outside the gene matches: 1. Germline assignment: CDR1 SGHVS and CDR2 FQNEAQ. The CDR3 spans 13 residues. The CDR3 region is CASSRDSSYEQYF. For the CDR3, the DNA is TGTGCCAGCAGCCGGGACAGCTCCTACGAGCAGTACTTC.

The chain combines TRBV6-8 with TRBJ1-1; no clear D. Germline V gives CDR1 MNHGY, CDR2 SAAAGT. Trimming cost V 6 bases and J 2 bases, with 19 bases left between them. The CDR3 loop spans 16 amino acids. The CDR3 reads CASSLGSGRLNTEAFF. DNA for the CDR3: TGTGCCAGCAGCCTCGGGTCAGGCCGTTTAAACACTGAAGCTTTCTTT.

The genes are TRBV6-8 and TRBJ2-1, with D perhaps being TRBD1 or TRBD2 (6 bases each). CDR1 and CDR2 (germline): MNHGY, SAAAGT. Trimming shortened V by 6 bases and J by 9 bases, and 12 bases separated the two germline ends. The CDR3 spans 12 residues. CDR3 bases: TGTGCCAGCAGCCTCGGGGGCGGTGAGCAGTTCTTC. Protein product: CASSLGGGEQFF.

This clone was seen a few times. The V call is TRBV9, the J call TRBJ1-1; D gene unclear. Trimming stripped 6 bases from V and 6 bases from J, with 21 bases between. The V gene's germline CDR1 is SGDLS and CDR2 YYNGEE. This CDR3 has 15 amino acids. The CDR3 spells CASIVESRHKAEAFF. The CDR3 nucleotides read TGTGCCAGCATAGTGGAAAGCAGGCATAAGGCTGAAGCTTTCTTT.

This clone was detected only once. The genes are TRBV7-6 and TRBJ2-7; 8 bases align to TRBD2. Germline V gives CDR1 SGHVS, CDR2 FNYEAQ. This CDR3 is built from 14 residues. V was clipped by 2 bases and J by 7 bases; unmatched bases: 7. The CDR3 DNA is TGTGCCAGCAGCTTACAAAGCGGGAGTGGGGAGCAGTACTTC. It codes for CASSLQSGSGEQYF.